This TCR beta chain emerged from a study of blood T cell repertoires in COVID-19. For the study at large: Researchers got acute and convalescent COVID-19 samples from the United States, Italy and Spain. T cells, B-cell-depleted T cells, or PBMCs provided the cDNA or gDNA that served as material.

V was clipped by 0 bases and J by 10 bases, with 18 bases between them. Germline CDR1 is MNHEY and CDR2 is SVGAGI. The CDR3 length is 15 residues. Per the authors' pipeline: Amplification from reference gene primers served as the basis for estimated nucleated cell counts. TCRdb's table, derived via immunoSEQ multiplex PCR, lists solely in-frame clones and lacks some. For V, J and clone size, that table is used; D and trimming come from the DNA. The sample lists around 300,000 clones; roughly 80% were seen once. Sequenced: peripheral blood. This rearrangement joins TRBV6-5 to TRBJ1-1; D gene ambiguous. The TCR sequence derives from a woman aged 50 to 60 with active or convalescent COVID-19. DNA for the CDR3: TGTGCCAGCAGTTACTCGAGGCTGGTAATTGATTTAGCTTTCTTT. Amino acid sequence: CASSYSRLVIDLAFF.